This record concerns one T cell receptor beta chain sequence. Some clones are missing from TCRdb's copy, which holds only in-frame ones; the method was immunoSEQ multiplex PCR. The profile shows some 150,000 clones, 87% of them singletons. There are 12 residues in the CDR3. V lost 1 base to trimming and J lost 10 bases, with 10 bases between them. CDR1 and CDR2 from the germline V gene are SEHNR and FQNEAQ (reference sequence). This specimen comes from a study of blood T cell repertoires in COVID-19. The clonotype comes from a man aged 45-65 years with active COVID-19. The specimen sequenced was peripheral blood. V gene TRBV7-9 combines with J gene TRBJ1-1; possibly TRBD1 for D (6 bases). The CDR3 is CASSLEGGRAFF. The DNA for the CDR3 is TGTGCCAGCAGCTTAGAAGGGGGAAGAGCTTTCTTT.